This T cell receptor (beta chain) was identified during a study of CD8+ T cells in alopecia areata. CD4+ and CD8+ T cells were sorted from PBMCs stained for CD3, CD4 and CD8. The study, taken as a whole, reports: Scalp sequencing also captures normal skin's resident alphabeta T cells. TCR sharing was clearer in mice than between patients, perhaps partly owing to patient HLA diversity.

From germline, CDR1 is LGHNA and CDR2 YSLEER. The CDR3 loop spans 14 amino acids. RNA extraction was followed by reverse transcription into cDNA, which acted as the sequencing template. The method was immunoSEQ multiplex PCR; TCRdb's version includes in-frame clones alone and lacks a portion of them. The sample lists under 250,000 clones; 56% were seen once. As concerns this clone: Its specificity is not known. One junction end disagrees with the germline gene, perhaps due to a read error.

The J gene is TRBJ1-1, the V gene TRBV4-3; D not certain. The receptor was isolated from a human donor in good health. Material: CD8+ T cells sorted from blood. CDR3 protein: CASSEGPMNTEAFF. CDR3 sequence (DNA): TGCGCCAGCAGCGAAGGACCGATGAACACTGAGGCTTTCTTT.